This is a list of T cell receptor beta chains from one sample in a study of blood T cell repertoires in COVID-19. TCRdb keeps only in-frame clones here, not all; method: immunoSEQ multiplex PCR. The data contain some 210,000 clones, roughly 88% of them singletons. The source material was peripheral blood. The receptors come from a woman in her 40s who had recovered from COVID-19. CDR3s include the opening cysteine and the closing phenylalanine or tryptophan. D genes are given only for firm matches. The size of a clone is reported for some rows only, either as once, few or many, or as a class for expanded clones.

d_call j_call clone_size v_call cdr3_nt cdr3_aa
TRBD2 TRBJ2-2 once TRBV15 TGTGCCACCAGCAGAGATGGATCGACTAGCGGTTATACCGGGGAGCTGTTTTTT CATSRDGSTSGYTGELFF
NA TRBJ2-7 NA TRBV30 TGTGCCTGGAGTGTAACCCGGGAAGGGGAGCAGTACTTC CAWSVTREGEQYF
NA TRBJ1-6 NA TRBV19 TGTGCCAGTAGTATAGCCTACGGGGGGGGTTCGGGTAATTCACCCCTCCACTTT CASSIAYGGGSGNSPLHF
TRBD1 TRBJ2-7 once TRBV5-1 TGCGCCAGCAGCTCCGGGACAGTAAGCTACGAGCAGTACTTC CASSSGTVSYEQYF
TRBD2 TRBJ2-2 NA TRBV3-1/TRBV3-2 TGTGCCAGCAGCCCAAGGGGCGGGGGCACCGGGGAGCTGTTTTTT CASSPRGGGTGELFF
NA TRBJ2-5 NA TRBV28 TGTGCCAGCAGTCCAGGGACTTCCCAAGAGACCCAGTACTTC CASSPGTSQETQYF
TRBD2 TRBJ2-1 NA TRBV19 TGTGCCAGTAGTCCGGGACTAGTCTTTAATGAGCAGTTCTTC CASSPGLVFNEQFF
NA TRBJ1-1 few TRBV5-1 TGCGCCAGCAGCTTGGACAGTCTGAACACTGAAGCTTTCTTT CASSLDSLNTEAFF
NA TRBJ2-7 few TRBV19 TGTGCCAGTAGTATCCCACCACTGTACGAGCAGTACTTC CASSIPPLYEQYF
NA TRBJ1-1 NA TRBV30 TGTGCCTGGAGTGGTCAAGGGGCTGGGTACACTGAAGCTTTCTTT CAWSGQGAGYTEAFF
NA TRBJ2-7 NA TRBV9 TGTGCCAGCAGCGCGCCTGCACACAGGTTTAGCTCCTACGAGCAGTACTTC CASSAPAHRFSSYEQYF
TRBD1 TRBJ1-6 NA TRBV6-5 TGTGCCAGCAGTTACGACAGGGGGTTAAATTCACCCCTCCACTTT CASSYDRGLNSPLHF
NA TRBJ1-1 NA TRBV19 TGTGCCAGTAGTATGAGCCAATTGAACACTGAAGCTTTCTTT CASSMSQLNTEAFF
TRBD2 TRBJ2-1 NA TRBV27 TGTGCCAGCAGTCCTCTAGCGGGAATTTACAATGAGCAGTTCTTC CASSPLAGIYNEQFF
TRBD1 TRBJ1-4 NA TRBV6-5 TGTGCCAGCGCGACGGCAGGGGGAGAGGAAAAACTGTTTTTT CASATAGGEEKLFF
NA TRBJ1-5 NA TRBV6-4 TGTGCCAGCAGTGAGACCGGAGATAGCAATCAGCCCCAGCATTTT CASSETGDSNQPQHF
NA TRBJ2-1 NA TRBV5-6 TGTGCCAGCAGCGGCGGTAGCTCCTACAATGAGCAGTTCTTC CASSGGSSYNEQFF
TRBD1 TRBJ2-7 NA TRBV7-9 TGTGCCAGCAGCGAGAGGACAGGCCTCCGTGTTTACGAGCAGTACTTC CASSERTGLRVYEQYF
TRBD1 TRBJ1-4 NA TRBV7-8 TGTGCCAGCAGCTTATCCGGACAGGGTAGAGAAAAACTGTTTTTT CASSLSGQGREKLFF
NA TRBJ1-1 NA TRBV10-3 TGTGCCATCAGTGGGACAGTGTCTACTGAAGCTTTCTTT CAISGTVSTEAFF